This TCR beta chain was found in a study of response to subunit inactivated influenza vaccine. General study points: Authors suggested few new T cells are recruited by each seasonal influenza vaccination.

TCRdb passed the RT-PCR reads through MiXCR, listing each CDR3 protein once. The repertoire holds more than 600,000 distinct CDR3 sequences, with 15% to 20% as singletons. Germline V CDR1 and CDR2: SGHRS, YFSETQ. Trimming shortened V by 3 bases and J by 5 bases, and 15 bases separated the two germline ends. The CDR3 is 14 amino acids. Concerning this clonotype itself: Its antigen is unidentified.

The material was PBMCs from blood, obtained roughly 5 days after vaccination. The TCR comes from a middle-aged man who received an inactivated influenza vaccine. This chain joins TRBV5-1 and TRBJ2-7; possibly TRBD1 for D (7 bases). The CDR3 reads CASSSGDRGNEQYF. The CDR3 bases are TGCGCCAGCAGCTCGGGGGACAGAGGTAACGAGCAGTACTTC.